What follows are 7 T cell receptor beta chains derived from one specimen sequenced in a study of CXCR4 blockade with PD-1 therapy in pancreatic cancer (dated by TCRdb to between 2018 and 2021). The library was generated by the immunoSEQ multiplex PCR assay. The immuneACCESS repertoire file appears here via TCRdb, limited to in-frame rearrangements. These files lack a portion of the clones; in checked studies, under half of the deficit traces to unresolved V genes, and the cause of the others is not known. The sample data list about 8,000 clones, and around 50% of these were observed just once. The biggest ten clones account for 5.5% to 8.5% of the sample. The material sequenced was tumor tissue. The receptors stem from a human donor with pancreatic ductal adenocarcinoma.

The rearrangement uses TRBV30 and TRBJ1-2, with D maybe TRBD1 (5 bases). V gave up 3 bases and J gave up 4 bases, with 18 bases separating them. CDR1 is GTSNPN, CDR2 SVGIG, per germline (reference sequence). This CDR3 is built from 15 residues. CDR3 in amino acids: CAWRRGRGVSYGYTF. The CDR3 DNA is TGTGCCTGGAGACGGGGAAGGGGCGTCAGCTATGGCTACACCTTC.

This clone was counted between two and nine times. For the CDR3, the DNA is TGTGCCAGCAGTCAGGGCAGGGGGTCACCATACGAGCAGTACTTC. This encodes CASSQGRGSPYEQYF. The V call is TRBV28, the J call TRBJ2-7, with 7 positions matching TRBD1. The CDR3 is 15 amino acids. The germline gives CDR1 MDHEN, CDR2 SYDVKM. V was pared by 5 bases and J by 4 bases, with 11 bases of the junction left unmatched.

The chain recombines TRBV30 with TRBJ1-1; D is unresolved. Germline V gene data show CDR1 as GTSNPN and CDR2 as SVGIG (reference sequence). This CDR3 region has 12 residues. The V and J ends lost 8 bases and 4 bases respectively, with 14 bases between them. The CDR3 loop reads CAGRRESTEAFF. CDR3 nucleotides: TGTGCCGGAAGGCGGGAGAGCACTGAAGCTTTCTTT.

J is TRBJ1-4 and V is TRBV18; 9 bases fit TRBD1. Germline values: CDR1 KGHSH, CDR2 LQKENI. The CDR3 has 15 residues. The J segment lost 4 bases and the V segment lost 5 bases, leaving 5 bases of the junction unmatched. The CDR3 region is CASSGGQGINEKLFF. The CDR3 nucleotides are TGTGCCAGCTCAGGAGGACAGGGGATTAATGAAAAACTGTTTTTT.

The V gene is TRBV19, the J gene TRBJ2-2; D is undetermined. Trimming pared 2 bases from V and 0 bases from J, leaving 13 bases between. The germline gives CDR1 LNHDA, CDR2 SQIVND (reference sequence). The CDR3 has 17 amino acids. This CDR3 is CASSIRSRVSNTGELFF. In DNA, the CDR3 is TGTGCCAGTAGTATAAGAAGCCGGGTCTCGAACACCGGGGAGCTGTTTTTT.

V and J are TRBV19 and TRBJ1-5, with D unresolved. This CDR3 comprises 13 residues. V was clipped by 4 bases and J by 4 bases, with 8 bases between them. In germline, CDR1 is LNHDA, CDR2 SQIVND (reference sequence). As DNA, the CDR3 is TGTGCCAGTAGTACCAACATGAATCAGCCCCAGCATTTT. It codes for CASSTNMNQPQHF.

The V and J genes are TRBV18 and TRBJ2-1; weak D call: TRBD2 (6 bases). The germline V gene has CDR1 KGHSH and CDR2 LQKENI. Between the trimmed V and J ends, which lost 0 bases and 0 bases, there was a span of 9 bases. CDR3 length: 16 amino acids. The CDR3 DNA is TGTGCCAGCTCACCACCGCGGGGTGACTCCTACAATGAGCAGTTCTTC. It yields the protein CASSPPRGDSYNEQFF.